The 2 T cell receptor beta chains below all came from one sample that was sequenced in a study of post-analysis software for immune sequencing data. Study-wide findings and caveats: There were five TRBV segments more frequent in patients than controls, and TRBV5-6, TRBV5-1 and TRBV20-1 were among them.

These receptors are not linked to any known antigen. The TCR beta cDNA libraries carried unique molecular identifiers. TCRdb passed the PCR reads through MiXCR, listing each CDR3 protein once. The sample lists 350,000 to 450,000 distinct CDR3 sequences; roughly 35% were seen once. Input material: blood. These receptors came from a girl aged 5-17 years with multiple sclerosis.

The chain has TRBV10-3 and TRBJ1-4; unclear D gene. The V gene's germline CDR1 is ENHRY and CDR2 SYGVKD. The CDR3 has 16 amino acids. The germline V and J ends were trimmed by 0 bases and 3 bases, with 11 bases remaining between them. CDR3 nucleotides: TGTGCCATCAGTGAGTCGAATCCGGGATCTAATGAAAAACTGTTTTTT. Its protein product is CAISESNPGSNEKLFF.

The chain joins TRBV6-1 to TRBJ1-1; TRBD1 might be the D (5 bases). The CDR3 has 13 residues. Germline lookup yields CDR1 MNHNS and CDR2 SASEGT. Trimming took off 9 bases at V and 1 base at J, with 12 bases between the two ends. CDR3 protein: CASTQGRNTEAFF. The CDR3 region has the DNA TGTGCCAGTACCCAGGGAAGGAACACTGAAGCTTTCTTT.